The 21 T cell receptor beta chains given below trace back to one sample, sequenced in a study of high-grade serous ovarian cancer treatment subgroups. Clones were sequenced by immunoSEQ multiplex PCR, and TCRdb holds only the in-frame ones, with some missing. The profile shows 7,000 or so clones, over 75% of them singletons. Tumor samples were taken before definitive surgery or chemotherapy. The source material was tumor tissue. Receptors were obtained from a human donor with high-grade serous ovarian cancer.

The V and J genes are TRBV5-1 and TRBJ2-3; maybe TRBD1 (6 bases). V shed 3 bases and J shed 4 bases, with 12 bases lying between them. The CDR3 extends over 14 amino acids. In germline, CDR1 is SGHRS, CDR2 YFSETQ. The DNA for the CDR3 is TGCGCCAGCAGCTCGTCAGGGGTTCCAGATACGCAGTATTTT. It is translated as CASSSSGVPDTQYF. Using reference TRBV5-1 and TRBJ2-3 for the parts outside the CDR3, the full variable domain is KAGVTQTPRYLIKTRGQQVTLSCSPISGHRSVSWYQQTPGQGLQFLFEYFSETQRNKGNFPGRFSGRQFSNSRSEMNVSTLELGDSALYLCASSSSGVPDTQYFGPGTRLTVL.

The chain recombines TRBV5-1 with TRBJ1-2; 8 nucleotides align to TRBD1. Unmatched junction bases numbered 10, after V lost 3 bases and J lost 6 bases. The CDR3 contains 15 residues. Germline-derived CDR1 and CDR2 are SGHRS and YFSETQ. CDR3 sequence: CASSSRTGTSDGYTF. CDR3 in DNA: TGCGCCAGCAGCTCAAGGACAGGGACGTCCGATGGCTACACCTTC. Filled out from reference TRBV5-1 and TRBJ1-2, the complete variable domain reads KAGVTQTPRYLIKTRGQQVTLSCSPISGHRSVSWYQQTPGQGLQFLFEYFSETQRNKGNFPGRFSGRQFSNSRSEMNVSTLELGDSALYLCASSSRTGTSDGYTFGSGTRLTVV.

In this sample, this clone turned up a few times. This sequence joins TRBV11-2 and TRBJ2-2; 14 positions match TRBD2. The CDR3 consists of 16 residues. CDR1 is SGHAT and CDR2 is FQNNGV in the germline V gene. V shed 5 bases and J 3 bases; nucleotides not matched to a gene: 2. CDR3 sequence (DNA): TGTGCCAGCAGCCTGGGACTAGCGGGGGACACCGGGGAGCTGTTTTTT. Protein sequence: CASSLGLAGDTGELFF. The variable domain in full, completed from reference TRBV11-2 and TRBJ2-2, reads EAGVAQSPRYKIIEKRQSVAFWCNPISGHATLYWYQQILGQGPKLLIQFQNNGVVDDSQLPKDRFSAERLKGVDSTLKIQPAKLEDSAVYLCASSLGLAGDTGELFFGEGSRLTVL.

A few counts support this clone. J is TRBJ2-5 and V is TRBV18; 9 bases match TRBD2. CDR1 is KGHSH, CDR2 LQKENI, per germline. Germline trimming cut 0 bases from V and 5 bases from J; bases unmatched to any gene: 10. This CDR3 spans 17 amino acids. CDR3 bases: TGTGCCAGCTCACCACCCAGCGGGGGGCGCCGTGGTGAGACCCAGTACTTC. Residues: CASSPPSGGRRGETQYF.

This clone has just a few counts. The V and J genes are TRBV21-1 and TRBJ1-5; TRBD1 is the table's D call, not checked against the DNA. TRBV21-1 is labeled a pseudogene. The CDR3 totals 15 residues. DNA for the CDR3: TGTGCCAGCACCAAGAACAGGAGATCCAATCAGCCCCAGCATTTT. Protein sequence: CASTKNRRSNQPQHF.

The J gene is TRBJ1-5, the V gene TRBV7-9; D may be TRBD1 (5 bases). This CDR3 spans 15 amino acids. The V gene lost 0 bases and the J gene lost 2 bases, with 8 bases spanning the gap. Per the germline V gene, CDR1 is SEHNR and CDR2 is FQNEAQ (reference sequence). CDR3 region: CASSLAQGGNQPQHF. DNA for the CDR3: TGTGCCAGCAGCTTAGCGCAGGGTGGCAATCAGCCCCAGCATTTT.

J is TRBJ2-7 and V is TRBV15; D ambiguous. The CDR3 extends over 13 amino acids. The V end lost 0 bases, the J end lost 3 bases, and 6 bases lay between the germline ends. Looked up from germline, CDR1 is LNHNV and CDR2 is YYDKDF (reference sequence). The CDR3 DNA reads TGTGCCACCAGCAGAGATATCGGCTACGAGCAGTACTTC. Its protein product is CATSRDIGYEQYF.

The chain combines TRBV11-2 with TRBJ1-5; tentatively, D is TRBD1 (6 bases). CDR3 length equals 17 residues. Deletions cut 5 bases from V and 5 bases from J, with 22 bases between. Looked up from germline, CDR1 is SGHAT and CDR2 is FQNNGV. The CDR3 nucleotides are TGTGCCAGCAGCCCCAGGGGAGGGGGAGGAGATGATCAGCCCCAGCATTTT. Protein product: CASSPRGGGGDDQPQHF.

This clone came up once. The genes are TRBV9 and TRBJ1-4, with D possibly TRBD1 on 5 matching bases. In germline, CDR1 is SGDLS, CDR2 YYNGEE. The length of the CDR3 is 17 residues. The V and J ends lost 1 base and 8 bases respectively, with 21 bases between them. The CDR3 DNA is TGTGCCAGCAGCGTACGACCGGACTCAGGGATGGGAGAAAAACTGTTTTTT. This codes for CASSVRPDSGMGEKLFF. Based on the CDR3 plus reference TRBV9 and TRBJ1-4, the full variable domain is DSGVTQTPKHLITATGQRVTLRCSPRSGDLSVYWYQQSLDQGLQFLIQYYNGEERAKGNILERFSAQQFPDLHSELNLSSLELGDSALYFCASSVRPDSGMGEKLFFGSGTQLSVL.

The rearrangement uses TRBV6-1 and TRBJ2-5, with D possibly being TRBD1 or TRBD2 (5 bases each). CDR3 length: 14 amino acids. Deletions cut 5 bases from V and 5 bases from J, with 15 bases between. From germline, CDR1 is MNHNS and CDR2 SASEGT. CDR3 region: CASSSLPEGETQYF. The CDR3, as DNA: TGTGCCAGCAGTTCTTTACCAGAGGGGGAGACCCAGTACTTC.

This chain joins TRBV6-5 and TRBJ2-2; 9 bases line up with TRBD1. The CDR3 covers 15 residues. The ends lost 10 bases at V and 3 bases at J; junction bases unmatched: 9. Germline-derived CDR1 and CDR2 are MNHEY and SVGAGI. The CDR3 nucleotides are TGTGCCAACAACTCCGGGACAGGGTACACCGGGGAGCTGTTTTTT. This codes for CANNSGTGYTGELFF.

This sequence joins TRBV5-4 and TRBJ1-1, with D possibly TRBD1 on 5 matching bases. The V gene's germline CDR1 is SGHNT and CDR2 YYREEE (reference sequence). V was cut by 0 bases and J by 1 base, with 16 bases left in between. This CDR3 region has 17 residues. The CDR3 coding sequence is TGTGCCAGCAGCTTGGGTACAGGTCTGCGGACGAACACTGAAGCTTTCTTT. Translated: CASSLGTGLRTNTEAFF.

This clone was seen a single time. The CDR3 loop is CASSPTVNYGYTF. The CDR3 nucleotides read TGTGCCAGCAGCCCCACCGTTAACTATGGCTACACCTTC. The V and J genes are TRBV11-2 and TRBJ1-2; no definite D call. The CDR3 length is 13 residues. Germline V CDR1 and CDR2: SGHAT, FQNNGV. V was pared by 5 bases and J by 1 base, with 8 bases between.

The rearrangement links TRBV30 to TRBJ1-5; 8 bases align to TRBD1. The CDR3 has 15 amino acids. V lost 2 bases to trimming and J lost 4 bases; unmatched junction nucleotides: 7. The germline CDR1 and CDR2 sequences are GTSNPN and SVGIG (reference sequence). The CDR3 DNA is TGTGCCTGGAGTCGAAGACAGGGGCTGAATCAGCCCCAGCATTTT. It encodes CAWSRRQGLNQPQHF.

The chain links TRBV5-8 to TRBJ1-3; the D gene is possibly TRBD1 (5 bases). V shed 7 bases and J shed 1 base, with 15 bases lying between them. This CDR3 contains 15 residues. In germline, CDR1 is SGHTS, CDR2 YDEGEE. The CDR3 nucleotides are TGTGCCAGCTCCATCCAGGGAGGTTCTGGAAACACCATATATTTT. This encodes CASSIQGGSGNTIYF.

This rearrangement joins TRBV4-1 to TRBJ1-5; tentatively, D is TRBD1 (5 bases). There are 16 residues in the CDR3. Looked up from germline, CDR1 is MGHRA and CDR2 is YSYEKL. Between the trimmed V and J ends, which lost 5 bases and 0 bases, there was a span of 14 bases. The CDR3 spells CASSLTRDPSNQPQHF. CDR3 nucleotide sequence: TGCGCCAGCAGCTTAACCAGGGATCCTAGCAATCAGCCCCAGCATTTT.

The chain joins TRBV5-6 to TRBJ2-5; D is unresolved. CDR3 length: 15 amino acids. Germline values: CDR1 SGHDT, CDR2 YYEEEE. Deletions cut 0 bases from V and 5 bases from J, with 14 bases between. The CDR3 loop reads CASSLVGFGVETQYF. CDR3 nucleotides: TGTGCCAGCAGCTTGGTGGGCTTTGGCGTCGAGACCCAGTACTTC.

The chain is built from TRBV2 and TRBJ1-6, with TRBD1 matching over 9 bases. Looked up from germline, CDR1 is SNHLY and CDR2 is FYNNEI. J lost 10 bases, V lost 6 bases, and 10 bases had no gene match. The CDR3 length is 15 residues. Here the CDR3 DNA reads TGTGCCAGCAGCATCGGGACAGGGATAGGATCACCCCTCCACTTT. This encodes CASSIGTGIGSPLHF.

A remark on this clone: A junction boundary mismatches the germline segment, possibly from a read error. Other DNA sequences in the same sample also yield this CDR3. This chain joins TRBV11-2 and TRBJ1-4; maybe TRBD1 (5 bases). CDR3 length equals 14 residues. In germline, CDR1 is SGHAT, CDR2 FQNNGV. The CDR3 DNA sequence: TGTGCCAGCAGCTTCTACCACAGGAATGAAAAGCTGTTTTTT. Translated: CASSFYHRNEKLFF.

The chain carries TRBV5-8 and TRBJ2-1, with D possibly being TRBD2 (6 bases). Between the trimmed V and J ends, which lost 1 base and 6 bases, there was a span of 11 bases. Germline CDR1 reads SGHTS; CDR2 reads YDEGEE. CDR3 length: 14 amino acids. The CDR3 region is CASSLTLLANEQFF. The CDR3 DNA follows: TGTGCCAGCAGCTTGACCTTACTAGCCAATGAGCAGTTCTTC.

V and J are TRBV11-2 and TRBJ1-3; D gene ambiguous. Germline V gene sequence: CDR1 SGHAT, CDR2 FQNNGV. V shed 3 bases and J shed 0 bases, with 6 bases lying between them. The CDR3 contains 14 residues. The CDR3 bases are TGTGCCAGCAGCTTCGAGAGCTCTGGAAACACCATATATTTT. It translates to CASSFESSGNTIYF.